These 24 T cell receptor beta chains share one sample of origin, sequenced in a study of T cell responses to AZD1222 COVID-19 vaccine. TCRdb's copy holds only in-frame clones and misses some; the assay was immunoSEQ multiplex PCR. The data hold about 69,000 clones, with roughly 88% observed a single time. Here the sequenced sample was peripheral blood, taken on day 0 of AZD1222 vaccination. Receptor source: an adult in good health.

The rearrangement joins TRBV5-1 to TRBJ1-3; D perhaps matches TRBD1 (5 bases). V was shortened by 0 bases and J by 0 bases, with 7 bases between the two germline ends. CDR1 SGHRS and CDR2 YFSETQ come from the germline V gene. The CDR3 is made up of 15 amino acids. This CDR3 reads CASSLAGSSGNTIYF. CDR3 DNA: TGCGCCAGCAGCTTGGCAGGGAGCTCTGGAAACACCATATATTTT.

This clone was seen only a few times. J is TRBJ1-2 and V is TRBV9; 7 bases are a match to TRBD1. Germline CDR1 and CDR2: SGDLS and YYNGEE. The CDR3 is 15 amino acids. The ends lost 0 bases at V and 6 bases at J; junction bases unmatched: 8. The CDR3, as DNA: TGTGCCAGCAGCGTAGGGGACAGAGACCCCAATGGCTACACCTTC. This translates into CASSVGDRDPNGYTF.

V usage is TRBV19 and J usage is TRBJ1-4; 7 bases align to TRBD1. With V trimmed by 5 bases and J by 3 bases, 6 bases remained unmatched. Germline assignment: CDR1 LNHDA and CDR2 SQIVND (reference sequence). This CDR3 contains 15 residues. The CDR3 nucleotides read TGTGCCAGTAGTGCCAACAGGGGTGCTAATGAAAAACTGTTTTTT. Translation gives CASSANRGANEKLFF.

The CDR3 DNA follows: TGTGCCAGCAGCTTATCAGGGGGCACTAATGAAAAACTGTTTTTT. This translates into CASSLSGGTNEKLFF. The V gene is TRBV7-8, the J gene TRBJ1-4; 8 nucleotides match TRBD1. Germline-derived CDR1 and CDR2 are SGHVS and FQNEAQ. V was pared by 2 bases and J by 2 bases, with 1 base of the junction left unmatched. CDR3 length equals 15 residues.

CDR3 bases: TGTGCCAGCAGCCCGCTCCCTAGGGGAGCTAATCAGCCCCAGCATTTT. This gives the protein CASSPLPRGANQPQHF. V is TRBV11-3 and J is TRBJ1-5, with TRBD1 as a possible D gene (5 bases). This CDR3 region has 16 residues. The V end lost 5 bases, the J end lost 4 bases, and 18 bases lay between the germline ends. CDR1 is SGHNT, CDR2 YENEEA, per germline.

V usage is TRBV28 and J usage is TRBJ2-7; weak D call: TRBD2 (5 bases). Trimming took off 1 base at V and 6 bases at J, with 13 bases between the two ends. This CDR3 region has 14 residues. Germline assignment: CDR1 MDHEN and CDR2 SYDVKM. Here the CDR3 reads CASSLFLQEVEQYF. The DNA of the CDR3 is TGTGCCAGCAGTTTATTCCTCCAGGAGGTCGAGCAGTACTTC.

The chain combines TRBV2 with TRBJ2-2; unclear D gene. The CDR3 is made up of 16 amino acids. V was clipped by 6 bases and J by 6 bases, with 20 bases between them. The V gene's germline CDR1 is SNHLY and CDR2 FYNNEI. DNA for the CDR3: TGTGCCAGCAGCCCAACCGGACCCCTTCCCCCCGGGGAGCTGTTTTTT. Translated, it gives CASSPTGPLPPGELFF.

This chain connects TRBV4-2 to TRBJ1-4; D may be TRBD1 (6 bases). The germline V gene has CDR1 LGHNA and CDR2 YNFKEQ. V was clipped by 0 bases and J by 1 base, with 15 bases between them. This CDR3 has 18 amino acids. The CDR3 coding sequence is TGTGCCAGCAGCCAAGATAACGCGGGACAAGGAACTAATGAAAAACTGTTTTTT. Translating it yields CASSQDNAGQGTNEKLFF.

This clone occurred a few times. The sample contains more than one DNA sequence encoding this CDR3. This rearrangement joins TRBV10-3 to TRBJ1-2; TRBD1 matches at 7 bases. The CDR3 covers 13 residues. With V trimmed by 0 bases and J by 6 bases, 1 base remained unmatched. Germline assignment: CDR1 ENHRY and CDR2 SYGVKD. The CDR3 sequence is CAISESTGNGYTF. The DNA for the CDR3 is TGTGCCATCAGTGAGTCGACAGGGAATGGCTACACCTTC.

This chain connects TRBV9 to TRBJ2-2; 8 bases fit TRBD1. The CDR3 runs 13 residues. With 0 bases clipped from V and 12 bases from J, the junction kept 4 bases outside the gene matches. Per germline, CDR1 SGDLS and CDR2 YYNGEE. The CDR3 nucleotides are TGTGCCAGCAGCGTAGATCCAGGGGGCCAGCTGTTTTTT. The encoded protein is CASSVDPGGQLFF.

The V and J genes are TRBV2 and TRBJ2-2, with TRBD1 as a possible D gene (5 bases). Germline CDR1 and CDR2: SNHLY and FYNNEI. V lost 4 bases to trimming and J lost 4 bases, with 10 bases between them. The CDR3 sequence is 14 residues long. The CDR3 bases are TGTGCCAGCAGTGTCTTAAGGGGCACCGGGGAGCTGTTTTTT. This sequence encodes CASSVLRGTGELFF. Full variable domain (outside the CDR3, taken from reference TRBV2 and TRBJ2-2): EPEVTQTPSHQVTQMGQEVILRCVPISNHLYFYWYRQILGQKVEFLVSFYNNEISEKSEIFDDQFSVERPDGSNFTLKIRSTKLEDSAMYFCASSVLRGTGELFFGEGSRLTVL.

CDR3 in amino acids: CASSEWGGRAEAFF. DNA of the CDR3: TGTGCCAGCAGTGAATGGGGGGGGCGAGCTGAAGCTTTCTTT. V gene TRBV6-1 combines with J gene TRBJ1-1, with D tentatively TRBD1 (6 bases). The CDR3 length is 14 residues. Germline CDR1 is MNHNS and CDR2 is SASEGT. Trimming pared 2 bases from V and 6 bases from J, leaving 13 bases between.

The chain carries TRBV28 and TRBJ2-7; 9 nucleotides line up with TRBD2. Germline lookup yields CDR1 MDHEN and CDR2 SYDVKM. The CDR3 consists of 16 residues. The junction had 14 bases not matched to a gene; V was cut back by 6 bases and J by 5 bases. Here the CDR3 reads CASRTGGGLAGNEQYF. In DNA, the CDR3 is TGTGCCAGCAGGACGGGTGGTGGGCTAGCGGGGAACGAGCAGTACTTC.

This rearrangement joins TRBV4-3 to TRBJ1-1, with 12 nucleotides matching TRBD1. Germline CDR1 is LGHNA and CDR2 is YSLEER. V shed 3 bases and J 5 bases; nucleotides not matched to a gene: 1. This CDR3 is built from 14 residues. The CDR3, as DNA: TGCGCCAGCAGCCAGGGACAGGGGGCAACTGAAGCTTTCTTT. Its translation: CASSQGQGATEAFF.

The chain has TRBV4-1 and TRBJ2-7; D is possibly TRBD2 (6 bases). The CDR3 runs 19 residues. V was trimmed by 1 base and J by 1 base, leaving 23 bases between them. Per germline, CDR1 MGHRA and CDR2 YSYEKL. CDR3: CASSQVSPRGGRGSYEQYF. CDR3 DNA sequence: TGCGCCAGCAGCCAAGTTTCCCCCCGTGGGGGACGGGGGTCCTACGAGCAGTACTTC.

This sequence joins TRBV9 and TRBJ2-2; D is unresolved. This CDR3 contains 15 residues. Germline lookup yields CDR1 SGDLS and CDR2 YYNGEE. V was trimmed by 3 bases and J by 1 base, leaving 10 bases between them. The CDR3 DNA is TGTGCCAGCAGCGAGGACGCCATGAACACCGGGGAGCTGTTTTTT. As protein: CASSEDAMNTGELFF.

V gene TRBV5-1 combines with J gene TRBJ2-2; D gene uncertain. CDR1 SGHRS and CDR2 YFSETQ come from the germline V gene. The CDR3 consists of 13 residues. V was pared by 0 bases and J by 3 bases, with 3 bases between. The CDR3 DNA reads TGCGCCAGCAGCTTGGCCGACACCGGGGAGCTGTTTTTT. This codes for CASSLADTGELFF.

The rearrangement joins TRBV6-5 to TRBJ2-1; D ambiguous. CDR1 and CDR2 from the germline V gene are MNHEY and SVGAGI. The CDR3 covers 16 residues. The V end lost 4 bases, the J end lost 5 bases, and 18 bases lay between the germline ends. The CDR3 sequence is CASSSPRTGIHNEQFF. The CDR3 nucleotides are TGTGCCAGCAGTTCCCCTCGGACCGGTATTCACAATGAGCAGTTCTTC.

This clone was seen a single time. This rearrangement joins TRBV7-2 to TRBJ2-5; 9 positions agree with TRBD2. The V gene's germline CDR1 is SGHTA and CDR2 FQGNSA. Losses at the gene ends were 3 bases for V and 4 bases for J; bases not matched to a gene: 6. The CDR3 sequence is 15 residues long. CDR3 region: CASSLRLAVRETQYF. As DNA, the CDR3 is TGTGCCAGCAGCTTGCGACTAGCGGTACGAGAGACCCAGTACTTC.

The chain recombines TRBV4-1 with TRBJ2-7, with D perhaps matching TRBD1 (5 bases). Germline V lookup: CDR1 MGHRA, CDR2 YSYEKL. This CDR3 comprises 13 residues. V shed 3 bases and J shed 4 bases, with 10 bases lying between them. In DNA, the CDR3 is TGCGCCAGCAGCCACGACAGAGATTACGAGCAGTACTTC. It translates to CASSHDRDYEQYF.

The chain links TRBV28 to TRBJ1-5, with D hard to call. Trimming removed 5 bases at V and 5 bases at J, with 4 bases between. From germline, CDR1 is MDHEN and CDR2 SYDVKM. CDR3 length equals 11 residues. CDR3 loop: CASSKYQPQHF. CDR3 sequence (DNA): TGTGCCAGCAGTAAATATCAGCCCCAGCATTTT.

The chain links TRBV6-1 to TRBJ2-2; D may be TRBD1 (5 bases). The CDR3 consists of 13 residues. With 3 bases removed from V and 6 bases from J, the gap between germline ends came to 8 bases. Per the germline V gene, CDR1 is MNHNS and CDR2 is SASEGT. Here the CDR3 DNA reads TGTGCCAGCAGTGAGCAGGGCTCCGGGGAGCTGTTTTTT. Its protein product is CASSEQGSGELFF.

This clone was seen a few times. V and J are TRBV11-2 and TRBJ2-5; a weak D match, TRBD2 (6 bases). This CDR3 has 13 residues. Trimming cost V 4 bases and J 7 bases, with 13 bases left between them. Germline V gene sequence: CDR1 SGHAT, CDR2 FQNNGV. The CDR3 sequence: CASSSLTEGTQYF. In nucleotides, the CDR3 is TGTGCCAGCAGCTCCCTGACGGAGGGGACCCAGTACTTC.

J is TRBJ2-2 and V is TRBV7-3; 7 bases map to TRBD2. Germline V CDR1 and CDR2: SGHTA, FQGTGA. The ends lost 1 base at V and 5 bases at J; junction bases unmatched: 7. This CDR3 has 16 amino acids. This chain's CDR3 is CASSLNLQGGTGELFF. The CDR3 nucleotides are TGTGCCAGCAGCTTAAATCTTCAGGGAGGGACCGGGGAGCTGTTTTTT.